The rows below give T cell receptor beta chains drawn from one sample of a study of T cell responses to AZD1222 COVID-19 vaccine. Profiling relied on immunoSEQ multiplex PCR, and the TCRdb table lists in-frame clones only, not all of them. This table holds about 180,000 clones, 90% found once. The starting material was peripheral blood, obtained 28 days after the second dose of the MenACWY control vaccine. These TCRs come from an adult who received the MenACWY meningococcal vaccine as a control. Both conserved end residues are part of each CDR3. A D gene is named only where the DNA matches it firmly. A clone size is listed for some rows: how often the clone was seen (once, few, many), or a class if it is expanded.

d_gene: -
v_gene: TRBV5-1
abundance: -
j_gene: TRBJ2-3
CDR3aa: CASSLPPPDTQYF
CDR3nt: TGCGCCAGCAGCTTGCCCCCTCCAGATACGCAGTATTTT

d_gene: -
v_gene: TRBV7-3
abundance: -
j_gene: TRBJ2-3
CDR3aa: CASSLYQAGSGDTQYF
CDR3nt: TGTGCCAGCAGCCTATATCAAGCGGGTTCGGGAGATACGCAGTATTTT

d_gene: -
v_gene: TRBV5-4
abundance: once
j_gene: TRBJ1-2
CDR3aa: CASSHARNRDGGYGYTF
CDR3nt: TGTGCCAGCAGCCACGCCAGAAATCGGGACGGAGGCTATGGCTACACCTTC

d_gene: -
v_gene: TRBV3-1/TRBV3-2
abundance: -
j_gene: TRBJ1-5
CDR3aa: CASSGGMDQPQHF
CDR3nt: TGTGCCAGCAGCGGCGGCATGGATCAGCCCCAGCATTTT

d_gene: TRBD1
v_gene: TRBV28
abundance: -
j_gene: TRBJ1-2
CDR3aa: CASSTDRGTYGYTF
CDR3nt: TGTGCCAGCAGTACGGACAGGGGTACCTATGGCTACACCTTC

d_gene: -
v_gene: TRBV6-5
abundance: few
j_gene: TRBJ1-5
CDR3aa: CASSYSNGQPQHF
CDR3nt: TGTGCCAGCAGTTACTCGAATGGTCAGCCCCAGCATTTT

d_gene: -
v_gene: TRBV6-5
abundance: -
j_gene: TRBJ2-2
CDR3aa: CASSYSGDGELFF
CDR3nt: TGTGCCAGCAGTTACTCGGGCGACGGGGAGCTGTTTTTT

d_gene: TRBD1
v_gene: TRBV5-1
abundance: -
j_gene: TRBJ2-7
CDR3aa: CASGQGSYEQYF
CDR3nt: TGCGCCAGCGGACAGGGTTCCTACGAGCAGTACTTC

d_gene: -
v_gene: TRBV28
abundance: -
j_gene: TRBJ2-7
CDR3aa: CASSRGDYEQYF
CDR3nt: TGTGCCAGCAGTCGCGGTGACTACGAGCAGTACTTC

d_gene: TRBD2
v_gene: TRBV9
abundance: -
j_gene: TRBJ2-1
CDR3aa: CASSVTSYTYNEQFF
CDR3nt: TGTGCCAGCAGCGTGACTAGCTATACCTACAATGAGCAGTTCTTC

d_gene: -
v_gene: TRBV19
abundance: -
j_gene: TRBJ1-3
CDR3aa: CASGRHPSSSGNTIYF
CDR3nt: TGTGCCAGTGGTAGACACCCCTCGAGCTCTGGAAACACCATATATTTT

d_gene: -
v_gene: TRBV28
abundance: -
j_gene: TRBJ1-2
CDR3aa: CASSLGTDYGYTF
CDR3nt: TGTGCCAGCAGTTTAGGGACCGACTATGGCTACACCTTC

d_gene: -
v_gene: TRBV29-1
abundance: -
j_gene: TRBJ1-1
CDR3aa: CSSARMGGGTEAFF
CDR3nt: TGCAGCTCTGCCAGGATGGGGGGAGGAACTGAAGCTTTCTTT

d_gene: -
v_gene: TRBV15
abundance: -
j_gene: TRBJ1-1
CDR3aa: CATSRARVTWGAFF
CDR3nt: TGTGCCACCAGCAGAGCCAGGGTAACCTGGGGGGCTTTCTTT

d_gene: -
v_gene: TRBV18
abundance: -
j_gene: TRBJ1-4
CDR3aa: CASSPPLVATNEKLFF
CDR3nt: TGTGCCAGCTCACCACCGCTTGTCGCAACTAATGAAAAACTGTTTTTT

d_gene: TRBD2
v_gene: TRBV2
abundance: -
j_gene: TRBJ2-2
CDR3aa: CASRRAGVFTGELFF
CDR3nt: TGTGCCAGCCGCCGAGCGGGAGTATTCACCGGGGAGCTGTTTTTT

d_gene: -
v_gene: TRBV19
abundance: -
j_gene: TRBJ1-2
CDR3aa: CASSIGGDGNYGYTF
CDR3nt: TGTGCCAGTAGTATCGGGGGGGACGGCAACTATGGCTACACCTTC

d_gene: -
v_gene: TRBV30
abundance: few
j_gene: TRBJ1-2
CDR3aa: CAWTVDYGYTF
CDR3nt: TGTGCCTGGACTGTAGACTATGGCTACACCTTC

d_gene: -
v_gene: TRBV28
abundance: -
j_gene: TRBJ1-2
CDR3aa: CASSLLDQGVTVGYTF
CDR3nt: TGTGCCAGCAGTTTACTGGACCAGGGCGTCACGGTTGGCTACACCTTC

d_gene: -
v_gene: TRBV19
abundance: -
j_gene: TRBJ1-1
CDR3aa: CASNVKVGSTEAFF
CDR3nt: TGTGCCAGTAATGTCAAGGTGGGTAGCACTGAAGCTTTCTTT

d_gene: -
v_gene: TRBV28
abundance: -
j_gene: TRBJ1-2
CDR3aa: CASSLQEPPQGYTF
CDR3nt: TGTGCCAGCTCCTTACAGGAGCCCCCTCAGGGCTACACCTTC

d_gene: -
v_gene: TRBV7-2
abundance: -
j_gene: TRBJ1-1
CDR3aa: CASSLQENTEAFF
CDR3nt: TGTGCCAGCAGCTTACAAGAGAACACTGAAGCTTTCTTT

d_gene: -
v_gene: TRBV28
abundance: -
j_gene: TRBJ1-2
CDR3aa: CASSAGISYGYTF
CDR3nt: TGTGCCAGCAGTGCAGGGATTAGCTATGGCTACACCTTC

d_gene: TRBD1
v_gene: TRBV2
abundance: -
j_gene: TRBJ1-2
CDR3aa: CASTRRATGDSGYTF
CDR3nt: TGTGCCAGCACCCGCAGAGCGACAGGGGACAGTGGCTACACCTTC

d_gene: TRBD1
v_gene: TRBV13
abundance: -
j_gene: TRBJ2-7
CDR3aa: CASSLSGQGSYEQYF
CDR3nt: TGTGCCAGCAGCTTAAGCGGACAGGGCTCCTACGAGCAGTACTTC

d_gene: -
v_gene: TRBV7-2
abundance: -
j_gene: TRBJ1-2
CDR3aa: CASSKEGGYGYTF
CDR3nt: TGTGCCAGCAGCAAAGAGGGTGGCTATGGCTACACCTTC

d_gene: -
v_gene: TRBV6-2/TRBV6-3
abundance: -
j_gene: TRBJ1-5
CDR3aa: CASSPMYTGSNQPQHF
CDR3nt: TGTGCCAGCAGCCCTATGTATACAGGGAGCAATCAGCCCCAGCATTTT

d_gene: -
v_gene: TRBV14
abundance: -
j_gene: TRBJ2-1
CDR3aa: CASSQVPGSSYNEQFF
CDR3nt: TGTGCCAGCAGCCAAGTTCCCGGGAGCTCCTACAATGAGCAGTTCTTC

d_gene: -
v_gene: TRBV28
abundance: -
j_gene: TRBJ2-7
CDR3aa: CASSLDGLEQYF
CDR3nt: TGTGCCAGCAGTTTAGACGGGCTCGAGCAGTACTTC

d_gene: -
v_gene: TRBV5-4
abundance: -
j_gene: TRBJ2-7
CDR3aa: CASSLKGSYEQYF
CDR3nt: TGTGCCAGCAGCTTGAAAGGCTCCTACGAGCAGTACTTC

d_gene: -
v_gene: TRBV28
abundance: -
j_gene: TRBJ2-2
CDR3aa: CASSSGGGTGELFF
CDR3nt: TGTGCCAGCAGTTCAGGGGGAGGGACCGGGGAGCTGTTTTTT

d_gene: TRBD2
v_gene: TRBV7-2
abundance: -
j_gene: TRBJ2-1
CDR3aa: CASSFASGSNYNEQFF
CDR3nt: TGTGCCAGCAGCTTCGCTAGCGGGAGTAATTACAATGAGCAGTTCTTC

d_gene: -
v_gene: TRBV29-1
abundance: -
j_gene: TRBJ1-1
CDR3aa: CSVEEGMDTEAFF
CDR3nt: TGCAGCGTTGAAGAGGGCATGGACACTGAAGCTTTCTTT

d_gene: TRBD2
v_gene: TRBV7-2
abundance: -
j_gene: TRBJ2-1
CDR3aa: CASSLDSREGSEQFF
CDR3nt: TGTGCCAGCAGCTTAGACTCGCGGGAGGGGAGTGAGCAGTTCTTC

d_gene: TRBD1
v_gene: TRBV5-8
abundance: -
j_gene: TRBJ1-4
CDR3aa: CASSSRGQLNEKLFF
CDR3nt: TGTGCCAGCAGCTCAAGGGGACAGCTTAATGAAAAACTGTTTTTT

d_gene: TRBD1
v_gene: TRBV19
abundance: -
j_gene: TRBJ2-6
CDR3aa: CASRHTGTGLPSGANVLTF
CDR3nt: TGTGCCAGTAGACACACCGGGACAGGCTTACCGTCTGGGGCCAACGTCCTGACTTTC

d_gene: TRBD1
v_gene: TRBV7-9
abundance: few
j_gene: TRBJ1-4
CDR3aa: CASSLGQGNEKLFF
CDR3nt: TGTGCCAGCAGCCTCGGACAGGGAAATGAAAAACTGTTTTTT

d_gene: -
v_gene: TRBV6-5
abundance: -
j_gene: TRBJ1-2
CDR3aa: CASSYQGTALYGYTF
CDR3nt: TGTGCCAGCAGTTACCAAGGAACAGCCCTCTATGGCTACACCTTC

d_gene: TRBD1
v_gene: TRBV19
abundance: -
j_gene: TRBJ1-5
CDR3aa: CASSISGTGSNQPQHF
CDR3nt: TGTGCCAGTAGTATTAGTGGGACAGGGTCTAATCAGCCCCAGCATTTT

d_gene: -
v_gene: TRBV3-1/TRBV3-2
abundance: -
j_gene: TRBJ2-1
CDR3aa: CASSRKRNNEQFF
CDR3nt: TGTGCCAGCAGCCGAAAGCGGAACAATGAGCAGTTCTTC

d_gene: -
v_gene: TRBV27
abundance: -
j_gene: TRBJ2-7
CDR3aa: CASSLWSEGSEQYF
CDR3nt: TGTGCCAGCAGTTTATGGTCCGAGGGTTCCGAGCAGTACTTC

d_gene: -
v_gene: TRBV27
abundance: -
j_gene: TRBJ2-7
CDR3aa: CASSRPPSYEQYF
CDR3nt: TGTGCCAGCAGTCGCCCACCGTCGTACGAGCAGTACTTC

d_gene: TRBD2
v_gene: TRBV5-6
abundance: -
j_gene: TRBJ2-5
CDR3aa: CASSLDGTSGSPVQETQYF
CDR3nt: TGTGCCAGCAGCTTGGATGGGACTAGCGGGAGCCCGGTTCAAGAGACCCAGTACTTC

d_gene: -
v_gene: TRBV6-5
abundance: few
j_gene: TRBJ2-1
CDR3aa: CASSNGLGEQFF
CDR3nt: TGTGCCAGCAGTAACGGACTCGGGGAGCAGTTCTTC

d_gene: TRBD1
v_gene: TRBV24-1
abundance: -
j_gene: TRBJ2-2
CDR3aa: CATSDALNDRGLNTGELFF
CDR3nt: TGTGCCACCAGTGACGCTCTAAATGACAGGGGGCTGAACACCGGGGAGCTGTTTTTT

d_gene: TRBD1
v_gene: TRBV28
abundance: once
j_gene: TRBJ1-2
CDR3aa: CASSWGQGPDRDGYTF
CDR3nt: TGTGCCAGCAGTTGGGGACAGGGACCTGATAGGGATGGCTACACCTTC

d_gene: -
v_gene: TRBV6-2/TRBV6-3
abundance: -
j_gene: TRBJ1-4
CDR3aa: CASSSYATNEKLFF
CDR3nt: TGTGCCAGCAGTTCATATGCAACTAATGAAAAACTGTTTTTT

d_gene: -
v_gene: TRBV10-3
abundance: -
j_gene: TRBJ1-2
CDR3aa: CATRDIEYGYTF
CDR3nt: TGTGCCACTCGGGACATAGAATATGGCTACACCTTC

d_gene: TRBD2
v_gene: TRBV9
abundance: -
j_gene: TRBJ2-1
CDR3aa: CASSPLAGVYEQFF
CDR3nt: TGTGCCAGCAGCCCACTAGCGGGAGTTTATGAGCAGTTCTTC

d_gene: -
v_gene: TRBV5-8
abundance: -
j_gene: TRBJ1-5
CDR3aa: CASSLEQGSNQPQHF
CDR3nt: TGTGCCAGCAGCTTGGAACAGGGAAGCAATCAGCCCCAGCATTTT

d_gene: -
v_gene: TRBV28
abundance: -
j_gene: TRBJ1-5
CDR3aa: CASSFRQILTQPQHF
CDR3nt: TGTGCCAGCAGTTTTCGGCAGATCCTTACTCAGCCCCAGCATTTT